The 29 T cell receptor beta chains listed next were all sequenced from one sample in a study of response to subunit inactivated influenza vaccine. TCRdb called the RT-PCR reads again in MiXCR, with one record for every CDR3 protein. Of some 570,000 distinct CDR3 sequences in the sample, around 10% were seen once. These data were also reused for a study on T cells expressing NK-cell markers. From that report: Making the TCR beta cDNA relied on 5'RACE template switching with UMIs.

The sample in question was PBMCs from blood, obtained on the day of vaccination. The source is a man in his forties or fifties who received an inactivated influenza vaccine.

This clonotype was seen ten or more times. J is TRBJ2-1 and V is TRBV29-1, with TRBD2 matching over 11 bases. The CDR3 consists of 15 residues. Trimming removed 1 base from V and 4 bases from J; junction bases left unmatched: 3. Germline CDR1 and CDR2: SQVTM and ANQGSEA. CDR3 nucleotide sequence: TGCAGCGTTGAAGGCGGACTAGCGGGTTACAATGAGCAGTTCTTC. Encoded protein: CSVEGGLAGYNEQFF.

For this clonotype: A junction boundary mismatches the germline segment, possibly from a read error. The chain recombines TRBV18 with TRBJ2-7; no firm D call. Looked up from germline, CDR1 is KGHSH and CDR2 is LQKENI. The CDR3 consists of 15 residues. CDR3 nucleotides: TGTGGCAGCTCACCACCGAGTGGCAGCTCCTACGAGCAGTACTTC. Translated, it gives CGSSPPSGSSYEQYF. Combining the CDR3 with reference TRBV18 and TRBJ2-7 gives the whole variable domain NAGVMQNPRHLVRRRGQEARLRCSPMKGHSHVYWYRQLPEEGLKFMVYLQKENIIDESGMPKERFSAEFPKEGPSILRIQQVVRGDSAAYFCGSSPPSGSSYEQYFGPGTRLTVT.

The chain recombines TRBV10-3 with TRBJ2-2; 7 bases line up with TRBD1. The trim removed 8 bases at V and 0 bases at J, leaving 3 bases unmatched. CDR3 length equals 14 residues. Germline V gene lookup returns CDR1 ENHRY and CDR2 SYGVKD. The CDR3 DNA reads TGTGCCATCCCGGGACAGACGAACACCGGGGAGCTGTTTTTT. Amino acids: CAIPGQTNTGELFF.

The sample holds a few counts of this clonotype. The V gene is TRBV4-3, the J gene TRBJ2-3, with a tentative D call TRBD2 (5 bases). V was cut by 3 bases and J by 2 bases, with 9 bases left in between. The germline V gene has CDR1 LGHNA and CDR2 YSLEER. The CDR3 is made up of 14 amino acids. CDR3 sequence reads: CASSQRVYTDTQYF. The CDR3 DNA follows: TGCGCCAGCAGCCAGAGGGTTTACACAGATACGCAGTATTTT.

The chain links TRBV29-1 to TRBJ2-7; D unresolved. Germline assignment: CDR1 SQVTM and CDR2 ANQGSEA. The CDR3 runs to 11 residues. V lost 3 bases, J lost 6 bases, and 9 bases lay in between. The CDR3 DNA sequence: TGCAGCGTTGATGTTGGCTCCGAGCAGTACTTC. Protein: CSVDVGSEQYF.

This clonotype showed up just a few times. The chain has TRBV25-1 and TRBJ2-2; D gene uncertain. Trimming cost V 1 base and J 4 bases, with 1 base left between them. The CDR3 totals 12 residues. Per the germline V gene, CDR1 is MGHDK and CDR2 is SYGVNS. The CDR3 region has the DNA TGTGCCAGCAGTGAATTCACCGGGGAGCTGTTTTTT. It codes for CASSEFTGELFF.

V gene TRBV28 combines with J gene TRBJ1-2, with TRBD1 as a possible D gene (5 bases). Germline V gene sequence: CDR1 MDHEN, CDR2 SYDVKM. The germline V and J ends were trimmed by 6 bases and 6 bases, with 14 bases remaining between them. This CDR3 contains 13 residues. CDR3 coding DNA: TGTGCCAGCAGCCGGGGGAACAGAGATGGCTACACCTTC. Its translation is CASSRGNRDGYTF.

V usage is TRBV14 and J usage is TRBJ2-3; no clear D gene. This CDR3 spans 14 amino acids. From germline, CDR1 is SGHDN and CDR2 FVKESK. The V gene lost 2 bases and the J gene lost 0 bases, with 6 bases spanning the gap. In nucleotides, the CDR3 is TGTGCCAGCAGCCAATGGTCTAGCACAGATACGCAGTATTTT. Translation gives CASSQWSSTDTQYF.

The V call is TRBV5-6, the J call TRBJ2-7; D unclear. Germline V gene data show CDR1 as SGHDT and CDR2 as YYEEEE. The CDR3 is 14 residues long. Deletions cut 8 bases from V and 3 bases from J, with 18 bases between. The CDR3 is CARAPARLCYEQYF. The CDR3 nucleotides read TGTGCCAGGGCTCCCGCGCGCCTCTGCTACGAGCAGTACTTC.

This clonotype turned up a few times. The rearrangement uses TRBV20-1 and TRBJ2-7, with D unclear. V gave up 5 bases and J gave up 3 bases, with 14 bases separating them. The CDR3 is made up of 13 amino acids. Germline V gives CDR1 DFQATT, CDR2 SNEGSKA (reference sequence). DNA of the CDR3: TGCAGTGCTCCCGACGGTGGGCGCTACGAGCAGTACTTC. Its protein product is CSAPDGGRYEQYF.

The chain is built from TRBV15 and TRBJ1-5, with 10 positions matching TRBD1. Germline loops: CDR1 LNHNV, CDR2 YYDKDF (reference sequence). This CDR3 has 16 amino acids. Germline trimming cut 4 bases from V and 4 bases from J; bases unmatched to any gene: 7. The CDR3 protein is CATSMPGQGPNQPQHF. The CDR3 nucleotides read TGTGCCACCAGCATGCCGGGACAGGGGCCTAATCAGCCCCAGCATTTT.

Ten or more counts support this clonotype. The chain joins TRBV20-1 to TRBJ1-1, with D maybe TRBD1 (6 bases). CDR3 length: 12 residues. Germline CDR1 is DFQATT and CDR2 is SNEGSKA (reference sequence). The CDR3 protein is CVRDISNTEAFF. For the CDR3, the DNA is TGCGTAAGGGACATCTCGAACACTGAAGCTTTCTTT.

This clonotype occurred a few times. The chain joins TRBV9 to TRBJ1-2; no reliable D call. The V and J ends lost 0 bases and 9 bases respectively, with 15 bases between them. In germline, CDR1 is SGDLS, CDR2 YYNGEE. CDR3 length: 14 residues. The CDR3 DNA sequence: TGTGCCAGCAGCGTAGAGGTAGGCCCGAGGAGCTACACCTTC. Encoded protein: CASSVEVGPRSYTF.

There are a few counts of this clonotype. The chain has TRBV29-1 and TRBJ2-7; no reliable D call. V lost 4 bases to trimming and J lost 6 bases, with 13 bases between them. The CDR3 runs 12 residues. The germline CDR1 and CDR2 sequences are SQVTM and ANQGSEA. The CDR3 coding sequence is TGCAGCGTTGGGGCTACCTCGGGCGAGCAGTACTTC. This gives the protein CSVGATSGEQYF.

Many counts were recorded for this clonotype. The chain carries TRBV2 and TRBJ2-5; no reliable D call. Germline V lookup: CDR1 SNHLY, CDR2 FYNNEI. The V and J ends lost 0 bases and 5 bases respectively, with 10 bases between them. This CDR3 has 14 residues. DNA of the CDR3: TGTGCCAGCAGTGAAGCGCTGGTTATTGAGACCCAGTACTTC. Residues: CASSEALVIETQYF.

The V gene is TRBV14, the J gene TRBJ2-7, with a tentative D call TRBD2 (5 bases). The germline V and J ends were trimmed by 1 base and 7 bases, with 14 bases remaining between them. The CDR3 has 14 residues. Germline V CDR1 and CDR2: SGHDN, FVKESK. This CDR3 is CASSQVGTKREQYF. DNA of the CDR3: TGTGCCAGCAGCCAAGTCGGTACTAAGCGGGAGCAGTACTTC.

The chain carries TRBV28 and TRBJ2-1; no clear D. V was cut by 2 bases and J by 4 bases, with 9 bases left in between. CDR1 is MDHEN and CDR2 is SYDVKM in the germline V gene. The CDR3 has 14 residues. CDR3 residues: CASSLEAHYNEQFF. CDR3 bases: TGTGCCAGCAGTTTAGAGGCCCATTACAATGAGCAGTTCTTC.

This clonotype was seen a handful of times. The chain combines TRBV3-1 with TRBJ2-1; D perhaps matches TRBD2 (5 bases). V was shortened by 0 bases and J by 10 bases, with 22 bases between the two germline ends. The CDR3 is made up of 17 amino acids. Germline CDR1 and CDR2: LGHDT and YNNKEL (reference sequence). CDR3 sequence: CASSQDRRLARLWEQFF. The CDR3 DNA follows: TGTGCCAGCAGCCAAGATAGGCGGCTAGCCCGCTTGTGGGAGCAGTTCTTC.

This clonotype was recorded at least ten times. This chain uses TRBV7-9 with TRBJ2-7; 7 positions agree with TRBD1. Germline V gene data show CDR1 as SEHNR and CDR2 as FQNEAQ (reference sequence). The CDR3 is 13 amino acids. Losses at the gene ends were 5 bases for V and 3 bases for J; bases not matched to a gene: 4. CDR3 nucleotide sequence: TGTGCCAGCAGCAGAGGACAGGACTACGAGCAGTACTTC. Protein sequence: CASSRGQDYEQYF.

This clonotype appeared a few times. The V call is TRBV24-1, the J call TRBJ2-5; D unclear. This CDR3 contains 16 residues. V shed 2 bases and J shed 0 bases, with 12 bases lying between them. Germline V CDR1 and CDR2: KGHDR, SFDVKD. DNA of the CDR3: TGTGCCACCAGTGATTACCGAGGACCCTACCAAGAGACCCAGTACTTC. Protein sequence: CATSDYRGPYQETQYF.

This clonotype was detected ten times or more. The chain couples TRBV29-1 to TRBJ2-2; 9 nucleotides line up with TRBD2. Germline assignment: CDR1 SQVTM and CDR2 ANQGSEA. The CDR3 is made up of 15 amino acids. The J segment lost 4 bases and the V segment lost 6 bases, leaving 9 bases of the junction unmatched. The CDR3 is CSVSQRLAATGELFF. The CDR3 DNA sequence: TGCAGCGTCTCCCAACGACTAGCGGCCACCGGGGAGCTGTTTTTT.

This clonotype was seen a few times. The V call is TRBV7-9, the J call TRBJ1-2, with a possible D match to TRBD1 (6 bases). CDR1 is SEHNR, CDR2 FQNEAQ, per germline (reference sequence). The CDR3 sequence is 13 residues long. V was shortened by 1 base and J by 8 bases, with 11 bases between the two germline ends. CDR3 region: CASSLDSDRGYTF. The CDR3, as DNA: TGTGCCAGCAGCTTAGATTCGGACAGAGGCTACACCTTC.

V usage is TRBV7-9 and J usage is TRBJ1-6; the D gene is possibly TRBD1 (5 bases). The V and J ends lost 6 bases and 8 bases respectively, with 20 bases between them. Germline assignment: CDR1 SEHNR and CDR2 FQNEAQ (reference sequence). This CDR3 spans 16 amino acids. In nucleotides, the CDR3 is TGTGCCAGCAGTCACCCGGCGGACACCGGGCATTCACCCCTCCACTTT. It encodes CASSHPADTGHSPLHF.

This clonotype was seen repeatedly, ten times or more. The rearrangement links TRBV12-3 or TRBV12-4 to TRBJ1-3, with 8 bases matching TRBD1. After removal of 5 bases from V and 0 bases from J, the junction contained 9 bases not matched to a gene. The CDR3 spans 17 residues. Written as DNA, the CDR3 is TGTGCCAGCAGTCCCCGGACAGGGCGTCTCTCTGGAAACACCATATATTTT. The encoded protein is CASSPRTGRLSGNTIYF.

This clonotype was recorded at least ten times. CDR3 loop: CASSQAGGARTEAFF. CDR3 coding DNA: TGTGCCAGCAGCCAAGCCGGGGGGGCGAGGACTGAAGCTTTCTTT. The genes are TRBV3-1 and TRBJ1-1; a possible D gene is TRBD1 (6 bases). This CDR3 comprises 15 residues. V dropped 1 base and J dropped 5 bases, with 14 bases sitting between them. Germline CDR1 and CDR2: LGHDT and YNNKEL (reference sequence).

The CDR3 nucleotides are TGCAGTGTTAAAGTACCTTACTCTGGGGCCAACGTCCTGACTTTC. This translates into CSVKVPYSGANVLTF. V and J are TRBV20-1 and TRBJ2-6, with unresolved D. The CDR3 runs 15 residues. CDR1 and CDR2 (germline): DFQATT, SNEGSKA (reference sequence). V lost 7 bases and J lost 0, with 13 bases in between.

This clonotype was recorded a few times. This chain connects TRBV7-2 to TRBJ1-6; tentatively, D is TRBD1 (5 bases). Per germline, CDR1 SGHTA and CDR2 FQGNSA. Trimming shortened V by 4 bases and J by 9 bases, and 16 bases separated the two germline ends. The CDR3 contains 15 residues. The CDR3 DNA is TGTGCCAGCAGCTCAAGGGACGCAAGGATTTCACCCCTCCACTTT. Translating gives CASSSRDARISPLHF.

The chain uses TRBV7-8 and TRBJ1-1, with TRBD1 matching 7 bases. Per germline, CDR1 SGHVS and CDR2 FQNEAQ. Trimming cost V 3 bases and J 0 bases; bases outside gene matches: 7. The CDR3 runs to 16 residues. The CDR3 nucleotides read TGTGCCAGCAGCTTGACACCGGGACAGCTGAACACTGAAGCTTTCTTT. Translating gives CASSLTPGQLNTEAFF.

V usage is TRBV20-1 and J usage is TRBJ2-4, with 9 positions matching TRBD1. Trimming cost V 6 bases and J 3 bases; bases outside gene matches: 18. This CDR3 has 18 amino acids. Per germline, CDR1 DFQATT and CDR2 SNEGSKA (reference sequence). CDR3 sequence reads: CSAIQGALAPGGKNIQYF. In DNA form, the CDR3 reads TGCAGTGCCATACAGGGGGCGTTAGCGCCCGGAGGCAAAAACATTCAGTACTTC.